This paragraph reports one T cell receptor (beta chain). This sample was included in a study of shared T cell receptors in the human thymus. The assay was immunoSEQ multiplex PCR, and TCRdb's table has in-frame clones only and misses some. Of some 760,000 clones in the sample, roughly 88% are singletons; the top ten hold about 0.0098%. The germline gives CDR1 SGHTA, CDR2 FQGNSA. The CDR3 has 16 amino acids. Trimming took off 1 base at V and 2 bases at J, with 14 bases between the two ends. The sample was also reused in another study, on human thymus T cells. Turning to that study: Among the donors, all were healthy Finnish infants having corrective surgery for congenital heart defects. Resections from corrective heart surgery supplied the thymus tissue. Thymic as well as blood repertoires seemed to favor certain V and J genes unevenly. Related research described thymic repertoires that were highly overlapping among unrelated individuals.

The V gene is TRBV7-2, the J gene TRBJ1-1; no definite D call. This sequence originates from a girl under three years old with a congenital heart defect. Sample: thymocytes. CDR3 nucleotides: TGTGCCAGCAGCTTAGGGGGAGAAGATGGAAACACTGAAGCTTTCTTT. Protein: CASSLGGEDGNTEAFF.